The sample holds one count of the clone carrying this TCR beta chain. A read error may account for a junction end that differs from germline. The data were obtained in a study of blood T cell repertoires in COVID-19. Looking at the study overall: Material from acute and convalescent COVID-19 was sourced from the United States, Italy and Spain.

Authors' data handling: Scientists estimated how many nucleated cells there were by amplifying reference gene primers. The method was immunoSEQ multiplex PCR; TCRdb's version includes in-frame clones alone and lacks a portion of them. V and J calls and clone size follow that table, whereas D and trimming were derived from the DNA. The sample lists about 290,000 clones, 80% to 90% occurring once. The CDR3 is 15 residues long. The germline V gene encodes CDR1 SGHVS and CDR2 FNYEAQ. Material for sequencing was peripheral blood. V usage is TRBV7-6 and J usage is TRBJ1-3; D perhaps matches TRBD1 (5 bases). This receptor was identified in a man in his forties with acute or convalescent COVID-19. The CDR3 region is CASTLLRGAGNTIYF. The CDR3 coding sequence is TGTGCCAGCACCTTACTCCGGGGGGCTGGAAACACCATATATTTT.